The 29 T cell receptor beta chains given below trace back to one sample, sequenced in a study of beta chain features in type 1 diabetes. Points from the study as a whole: TCRB CDR3s were moderately but significantly shorter in Type 1 diabetes patients in all four CD4+ subsets.

For these TCRs, the target antigens are not known. All of the isolated RNA was reverse transcribed, so expressed TCRB transcripts were sequenced. Data came from immunoSEQ multiplex PCR; TCRdb stores just in-frame clones and leaves some out. Counted here are around 250,000 clones, just over 20% occurring once; the ten biggest clones make up 0.028%. Sequencing was carried out using naive CD4+ T cells from blood. These receptor sequences come from a woman aged 40 to 55 with type 1 diabetes.

The table lists this clone with a few counts. The chain recombines TRBV4-2 with TRBJ2-1; 7 nucleotides agree with TRBD1. This CDR3 spans 15 amino acids. Per the germline V gene, CDR1 is LGHNA and CDR2 is YNFKEQ. V was clipped by 0 bases and J by 3 bases; unmatched bases: 2. In nucleotides, the CDR3 is TGTGCCAGCAGCCAAGAAGGGACAGTCTACAATGAGCAGTTCTTC. Its protein is CASSQEGTVYNEQFF.

This clone has a handful of counts. The chain recombines TRBV29-1 with TRBJ2-1, with 11 bases fitting TRBD2. Germline values: CDR1 SQVTM, CDR2 ANQGSEA. The CDR3 contains 14 residues. V was clipped by 5 bases and J by 4 bases; unmatched bases: 4. CDR3 sequence reads: CSVSRLAGYNEQFF. The CDR3, as DNA: TGCAGCGTTTCGAGACTAGCGGGGTACAATGAGCAGTTCTTC.

This clone has a handful of counts. The chain recombines TRBV29-1 with TRBJ1-2, with 7 bases lining up with TRBD1. There are 12 residues in the CDR3. V lost 5 bases to trimming and J lost 6 bases; unmatched junction nucleotides: 6. CDR1 SQVTM and CDR2 ANQGSEA come from the germline V gene. The CDR3 DNA is TGCAGCGTTCACGACAGGGATGATGGCTACACCTTC. The encoded protein is CSVHDRDDGYTF. Together with reference TRBV29-1 and TRBJ1-2, the CDR3 gives the full variable domain: SAVISQKPSRDICQRGTSLTIQCQVDSQVTMMFWYRQQPGQSLTLIATANQGSEATYESGFVIDKFPISRPNLTFSTLTVSNMSPEDSSIYLCSVHDRDDGYTFGSGTRLTVV.

This clone was recorded a few times. CDR3 sequence reads: CSVWGGYGYTF. The CDR3 DNA sequence: TGCAGCGTTTGGGGAGGCTATGGCTACACCTTC. V gene TRBV29-1 combines with J gene TRBJ1-2; the D is unclear. The germline CDR1 and CDR2 sequences are SQVTM and ANQGSEA. The V end lost 5 bases, the J end lost 4 bases, and 8 bases lay between the germline ends. CDR3 length: 11 residues.

This rearrangement joins TRBV6-4 to TRBJ2-6, with a weak D call TRBD1 (6 bases). Germline assignment: CDR1 MRHNA and CDR2 SNTAGT. The ends were cut back, 4 bases at V and 0 bases at J, with 7 bases in the middle. There are 15 residues in the CDR3. For the CDR3, the DNA is TGTGCCAGCAGTGCACAGGGCTCTGGGGCCAACGTCCTGACTTTC. Translating gives CASSAQGSGANVLTF.

In regard to this clone: The sample holds other DNA sequences that translate to the same CDR3. This chain joins TRBV7-9 and TRBJ1-1; TRBD1 aligns across 7 bases. CDR3 size: 14 residues. CDR1 and CDR2 (germline): SEHNR, FQNEAQ (reference sequence). J gave up 2 bases and V 5 bases, and 5 bases lay outside the gene matches. CDR3 residues: CASSLGTVNTEAFF. As DNA, the CDR3 is TGTGCCAGCAGCCTCGGGACAGTTAACACTGAAGCTTTCTTT.

This clone was detected only a few times. The rearrangement links TRBV20-1 to TRBJ2-3; D is undetermined. This CDR3 contains 11 residues. Germline assignment: CDR1 DFQATT and CDR2 SNEGSKA (reference sequence). V lost 0 bases and J 10 bases, leaving 8 bases between the germline ends. CDR3 amino acids: CSARDGQAQYF. The CDR3 DNA follows: TGCAGTGCTAGAGATGGGCAGGCGCAGTATTTT.

The chain links TRBV2 to TRBJ1-1; a possible D gene is TRBD1 (6 bases). This CDR3 has 14 amino acids. CDR1 is SNHLY and CDR2 is FYNNEI in the germline V gene. V lost 8 bases, J lost 5 bases, and 18 bases lay in between. The CDR3 spells CASRNSQGGTEAFF. The CDR3 coding sequence is TGTGCCAGCCGCAACTCACAGGGTGGAACTGAAGCTTTCTTT.

This clone was counted only a few times. The chain recombines TRBV7-2 with TRBJ2-5, with D hard to call. V lost 1 base, J lost 4 bases, and 7 bases lay in between. In germline, CDR1 is SGHTA, CDR2 FQGNSA. CDR3 length: 13 residues. CDR3 sequence reads: CASSLDAVETQYF. The CDR3 DNA sequence: TGTGCCAGCAGCTTAGATGCAGTAGAGACCCAGTACTTC.

The genes are TRBV9 and TRBJ2-6, with D perhaps matching TRBD1 (6 bases). The germline V gene has CDR1 SGDLS and CDR2 YYNGEE. V was cut by 5 bases and J by 0 bases, with 12 bases left in between. This CDR3 region has 16 residues. CDR3 nucleotide sequence: TGTGCCAGCAGTGGGACATTCAGCTCTGGGGCCAACGTCCTGACTTTC. Protein sequence: CASSGTFSSGANVLTF.

This clone has only a few counts. The rearrangement joins TRBV7-2 to TRBJ2-3; 8 nucleotides agree with TRBD2. The CDR3 is made up of 11 amino acids. The V gene's germline CDR1 is SGHTA and CDR2 FQGNSA. CDR3 in DNA: TGTGCAGCGGGGGCGGGGGATACGCAGTATTTT. Translation gives CAAGAGDTQYF.

This chain uses TRBV4-3 with TRBJ2-6, with D possibly being TRBD2 (5 bases). The V and J ends lost 1 base and 0 bases respectively, with 7 bases between them. Germline V CDR1 and CDR2: LGHNA, YSLEER. The CDR3 is 16 amino acids. The CDR3 region is CASSQGTSSGANVLTF. CDR3 sequence (DNA): TGCGCCAGCAGCCAAGGCACTAGCTCTGGGGCCAACGTCCTGACTTTC.

J is TRBJ2-5 and V is TRBV5-1; D possibly corresponds to TRBD1 (6 bases). The CDR3 contains 14 residues. V was trimmed by 4 bases and J by 1 base, leaving 11 bases between them. Germline CDR1 is SGHRS and CDR2 is YFSETQ. CDR3 residues: CASSLQGAQETQYF. The CDR3 region has the DNA TGCGCCAGCAGCCTACAGGGTGCCCAAGAGACCCAGTACTTC. Looking up the rest from reference TRBV5-1 and TRBJ2-5 gives the full variable domain: KAGVTQTPRYLIKTRGQQVTLSCSPISGHRSVSWYQQTPGQGLQFLFEYFSETQRNKGNFPGRFSGRQFSNSRSEMNVSTLELGDSALYLCASSLQGAQETQYFGPGTRLLVL.

This clone occurred a few times. The genes are TRBV29-1 and TRBJ2-5, with 14 nucleotides matching TRBD2. Germline V lookup: CDR1 SQVTM, CDR2 ANQGSEA. The CDR3 runs 14 residues. The V and J ends lost 6 bases and 5 bases, in that order; junction bases with no gene match: 5. CDR3: CSVRTSGRRETQYF. The CDR3, as DNA: TGCAGCGTGAGGACTAGCGGGAGGAGGGAGACCCAGTACTTC.

There are a few counts of this clone. The rearrangement joins TRBV28 to TRBJ2-7; D gene uncertain. The V end lost 3 bases, the J end lost 9 bases, and 12 bases lay between the germline ends. CDR3 length: 12 residues. Germline values: CDR1 MDHEN, CDR2 SYDVKM. The CDR3 DNA sequence: TGTGCCAGCAGTTTCCGGGTGATTGGGCAGTACTTC. It codes for CASSFRVIGQYF. The full variable domain, with the rest looked up from reference TRBV28 and TRBJ2-7, is DVKVTQSSRYLVKRTGEKVFLECVQDMDHENMFWYRQDPGLGLRLIYFSYDVKMKEKGDIPEGYSVSREKKERFSLILESASTNQTSMYLCASSFRVIGQYFGPGTRLTVT.

The chain joins TRBV7-3 to TRBJ2-3; the match to TRBD2 covers 7 bases. J gave up 1 base and V 5 bases, and 9 bases lay outside the gene matches. This CDR3 is built from 16 residues. CDR1 and CDR2 from the germline V gene are SGHTA and FQGTGA. CDR3 in DNA: TGTGCCAGCAGCCAGTCTAGCGGAAGAGGCACAGATACGCAGTATTTT. Translating gives CASSQSSGRGTDTQYF.

This chain uses TRBV7-9 with TRBJ1-5, with D uncertain. Germline CDR1 and CDR2: SEHNR and FQNEAQ (reference sequence). This CDR3 contains 14 residues. V lost 4 bases to trimming and J lost 4 bases, with 11 bases between them. The CDR3 DNA reads TGTGCCAGCAGCTCCTTGGCCGGGAATCAGCCCCAGCATTTT. Translation gives CASSSLAGNQPQHF.

This clone was seen only a few times. The chain has TRBV7-2 and TRBJ1-2; D remains ambiguous. V was trimmed by 4 bases and J by 6 bases, leaving 9 bases between them. This CDR3 has 12 amino acids. The V gene's germline CDR1 is SGHTA and CDR2 FQGNSA. The CDR3 DNA follows: TGTGCCAGCAGCTATCGAACGGATGGCTACACCTTC. Translation: CASSYRTDGYTF.

This clone came up a few times. Other DNA sequences in the same sample also yield this CDR3. This chain connects TRBV7-3 to TRBJ1-1; D not certain. This CDR3 spans 14 amino acids. The V gene lost 4 bases and the J gene lost 1 base, with 10 bases spanning the gap. Germline values: CDR1 SGHTA, CDR2 FQGTGA. The CDR3 sequence: CASSSLGQNTEAFF. DNA for the CDR3: TGTGCCAGCAGCTCCTTGGGCCAGAACACTGAAGCTTTCTTT. The variable domain in full, completed from reference TRBV7-3 and TRBJ1-1, reads GAGVSQTPSNKVTEKGKYVELRCDPISGHTALYWYRQSLGQGPEFLIYFQGTGAADDSGLPNDRFFAVRPEGSVSTLKIQRTERGDSAVYLCASSSLGQNTEAFFGQGTRLTVV.

The sample holds a few counts of this clone. The genes are TRBV19 and TRBJ2-5; TRBD2 matches 7 bases. The CDR3 consists of 14 residues. The V and J ends lost 6 bases and 4 bases, in that order; junction bases with no gene match: 8. From germline, CDR1 is LNHDA and CDR2 SQIVND (reference sequence). The CDR3 spells CASRPSRGRETQYF. CDR3 nucleotide sequence: TGTGCCAGTAGACCGTCGCGGGGGAGAGAGACCCAGTACTTC.

The chain joins TRBV7-6 to TRBJ2-1, with 15 bases that match TRBD2. CDR1 is SGHVS and CDR2 is FNYEAQ in the germline V gene. Trimming at V came to 7 bases and at J to 10 bases, leaving 8 bases not matched to a gene. The CDR3 contains 15 residues. The CDR3 DNA follows: TGTGCCAGCACCCTTGGACTAGCGGGGGGGCCGGAGCAGTTCTTC. Encoded protein: CASTLGLAGGPEQFF.

This clone was recorded a few times. The chain is built from TRBV18 and TRBJ2-1, with unresolved D. Trimming removed 0 bases from V and 5 bases from J, with 5 bases in between. The germline gives CDR1 KGHSH, CDR2 LQKENI. The CDR3 spans 13 residues. CDR3 in amino acids: CASSPPRDNEQFF. In DNA form, the CDR3 reads TGTGCCAGCTCACCACCTAGAGACAATGAGCAGTTCTTC.

The chain couples TRBV18 to TRBJ2-7; 10 bases agree with TRBD2. CDR1 is KGHSH, CDR2 LQKENI, per germline. The V segment lost 2 bases and the J segment 6 bases; nucleotides outside the gene matches: 7. This CDR3 is 15 amino acids long. The DNA of the CDR3 is TGTGCCAGCTCACCAGCGCTAGCGGGGGCCGCCGAGCAGTACTTC. Translation: CASSPALAGAAEQYF.

The rearrangement uses TRBV29-1 and TRBJ2-2, with TRBD1 matching over 8 bases. The trim removed 6 bases at V and 5 bases at J, leaving 5 bases unmatched. The germline gives CDR1 SQVTM, CDR2 ANQGSEA. The CDR3 runs to 13 residues. Here the CDR3 reads CSVWTGRTGELFF. CDR3 sequence (DNA): TGCAGCGTCTGGACAGGGAGGACCGGGGAGCTGTTTTTT.

This rearrangement joins TRBV5-1 to TRBJ2-1; D may be TRBD1 (6 bases). Germline assignment: CDR1 SGHRS and CDR2 YFSETQ. There are 17 residues in the CDR3. V shed 4 bases and J shed 1 base, with 18 bases lying between them. The CDR3 DNA reads TGCGCCAGCAGCGTACCCTTAGGACAGTTATCCTACAATGAGCAGTTCTTC. The encoded protein is CASSVPLGQLSYNEQFF.

In this sample, this clone turned up a few times. The chain has TRBV28 and TRBJ1-6, with a possible D match to TRBD1 (6 bases). The germline V gene has CDR1 MDHEN and CDR2 SYDVKM. Trimming took off 5 bases at V and 3 bases at J, with 11 bases between the two ends. This CDR3 spans 15 amino acids. CDR3 sequence reads: CASSLLDSYNSPLHF. CDR3 coding DNA: TGTGCCAGCAGTCTCCTGGACAGCTATAATTCACCCCTCCACTTT.

This clone is a singleton in its sample. The chain carries TRBV5-6 and TRBJ1-1, with a tentative D call TRBD1 (6 bases). Trimming took off 1 base at V and 5 bases at J, with 12 bases between the two ends. Germline values: CDR1 SGHDT, CDR2 YYEEEE. The CDR3 runs 14 residues. In nucleotides, the CDR3 is TGTGCCAGCAGCTTGACAGGGATTATGACTGAAGCTTTCTTT. Translated, it gives CASSLTGIMTEAFF.

This clone was found a few times. The chain carries TRBV5-4 and TRBJ2-1; no firm D call. Germline CDR1 reads SGHNT; CDR2 reads YYREEE (reference sequence). The CDR3 consists of 13 residues. The V end was cut by 0 bases, the J end by 6 bases, with 7 bases between. The CDR3, as DNA: TGTGCCAGCAGCTTGGTTGGCCCCAATGAGCAGTTCTTC. Its translation: CASSLVGPNEQFF.

The V call is TRBV30, the J call TRBJ2-1; D is perhaps TRBD1 (6 bases). This CDR3 has 16 amino acids. Trimming removed 0 bases from V and 9 bases from J, with 21 bases in between. CDR1 is GTSNPN, CDR2 SVGIG, per germline (reference sequence). The chain's CDR3 is CAWSVNGIGGFSEQFF. The CDR3 region has the DNA TGTGCCTGGAGTGTAAACGGGATAGGGGGATTTAGTGAGCAGTTCTTC. The complete variable domain, with remaining parts taken from reference TRBV30 and TRBJ2-1, reads SQTIHQWPATLVQPVGSPLSLECTVEGTSNPNLYWYRQAAGRGLQLLFYSVGIGQISSEVPQNLSASRPQDRQFILSSKKLLLSDSGFYLCAWSVNGIGGFSEQFFGPGTRLTVL.